These T cell receptor beta chains were read from a single sample in a study of early T cells in non-severe SARS-CoV-2 infection. TCRdb fed the 5' RACE reads into MiXCR, producing one record per CDR3 protein. The sample holds approximately 90,000 distinct CDR3 sequences, 16% seen once. The sequencing here drew on whole blood, taken at baseline. The receptors originated from an adult who was a healthcare worker with PCR-confirmed SARS-CoV-2 infection or an uninfected control (not recorded which). Both conserved end residues are part of each CDR3. D genes are given only for firm matches. Clone size is not always given. Where it is, it says once, few, many or a class for expanded clones.

CDR3 DNA | CDR3 protein | V gene | D gene | clone size | J gene
TGTGCCAGCAGCTTCGCGGGGGTAGGTGAGCAGTTCTTC | CASSFAGVGEQFF | TRBV5-6 | TRBD2 | . | TRBJ2-1
TGTGCCAGCAGCGCCCCGGACAGCTATCTTGGGACTGAAGCTTTCTTT | CASSAPDSYLGTEAFF | TRBV28 | . | many | TRBJ1-1
TGCGCCAGCAGCCTGACAGGGGTCCAGCCCCAGCATTTT | CASSLTGVQPQHF | TRBV5-1 | TRBD1 | few | TRBJ1-5
TGTGCCACCAGTGATGACAGGGGTGAAGCTTTCTTT | CATSDDRGEAFF | TRBV24-1 | TRBD1 | few | TRBJ1-1
TGTGCCAGCAGCCGAGACGGACTCTCTGGAAACACCATATATTTT | CASSRDGLSGNTIYF | TRBV28 | . | . | TRBJ1-3
TGCAGTGCGCGGACTAGCGGGTTTAGCACAGATACGCAGTATTTT | CSARTSGFSTDTQYF | TRBV20-1 | TRBD2 | . | TRBJ2-3
TGTGCCAGCAGTTCAACTCCCCTGGACATTCAGTACTTC | CASSSTPLDIQYF | TRBV7-3 | . | . | TRBJ2-4
TGTGCCATCAGTGAGTCGAGCAGGGGACGCACAGATACGCAGTATTTT | CAISESSRGRTDTQYF | TRBV10-3 | . | . | TRBJ2-3
TGTGCCAGCTCCGGGACAGGGGCCTACGAGCAGTACTTC | CASSGTGAYEQYF | TRBV19 | TRBD1 | . | TRBJ2-7
TGTGCCAGCAGTTACGACGGAACAACATTTGAGCAGTACTTC | CASSYDGTTFEQYF | TRBV6-6 | . | . | TRBJ2-7
TGCAGTGCTAGCAAGGGGACAGGGGATCTAGAAGCTTTCTTT | CSASKGTGDLEAFF | TRBV20-1 | TRBD1 | . | TRBJ1-1
TGTGCCAGCAGTAGAACAAACGGTTGGCGGACCTCCTACGAGCAGTACTTC | CASSRTNGWRTSYEQYF | TRBV6-2/TRBV6-3 | . | few | TRBJ2-7
TGTGCCACCCAGAGGAGGACTAGCGGGCCCCTGAGCTCCTACGAGCAGTACTTC | CATQRRTSGPLSSYEQYF | TRBV27 | TRBD2 | few | TRBJ2-7
TGTGCCATCGGACAGGGGGCGACGAATGAGCAGTTCTTC | CAIGQGATNEQFF | TRBV6-6 | TRBD1 | . | TRBJ2-1
TGTGCCAGCAGTGACAAAAACAATCAGCCCCAGCATTTT | CASSDKNNQPQHF | TRBV2 | . | many | TRBJ1-5
TGTGCCAGCAGTAGGGACAGAGCATATGGCTACACCTTC | CASSRDRAYGYTF | TRBV9 | TRBD1 | many | TRBJ1-2
TGCGCCAGCAGCCAAGGTGGCAGACTCAACTATGGCTACACCTTC | CASSQGGRLNYGYTF | TRBV4-1 | . | few | TRBJ1-2
TGTGCCAGCAGGGCATTTAATGAGCAGTTCTTC | CASRAFNEQFF | TRBV7-2 | . | . | TRBJ2-1
TGCAGTGCTAGATTGCCCTTATTAGGGGGAGAGACCCAGTACTTC | CSARLPLLGGETQYF | TRBV20-1 | . | . | TRBJ2-5
TGTGCCAGCAGTGATAGCGGGACTACCTACGAGCAGTACTTC | CASSDSGTTYEQYF | TRBV2 | TRBD2 | few | TRBJ2-7
TGCGCCAGCAGCCAAGCAGCGACAGCGGCCGAGCAGTACTTC | CASSQAATAAEQYF | TRBV4-1 | . | few | TRBJ2-7
TGTGCCAGCAGTTACTATACGAAATACGAGCAGTACTTC | CASSYYTKYEQYF | TRBV6-2/TRBV6-3 | . | . | TRBJ2-7
TGTGCCAGCAGGTCGCTAGTGTTCCCCTACGAGCAGTACTTC | CASRSLVFPYEQYF | TRBV6-5 | . | . | TRBJ2-7
TGTGCCAGCAGTTCATTGACCCAGCCCCAGCATTTT | CASSSLTQPQHF | TRBV12-3/TRBV12-4 | . | . | TRBJ1-5
TGTGCCAGCAGCCTGCAGGGTAACACCGGGGAGCTGTTTTTT | CASSLQGNTGELFF | TRBV5-6 | . | . | TRBJ2-2
TGTGCCAGCAGCCCAGACGGCCTAACTATCCCCTACTTC | CASSPDGLTIPYF | TRBV7-9 | . | . | TRBJ2-4
TGTGCCAGCAGCCTGCAAGGGGTGACCGGGGAGCTGTTTTTT | CASSLQGVTGELFF | TRBV11-1 | . | . | TRBJ2-2
TGTGCCAGAAGCTCGACGAAACTAGCGGGAGGCGGGGAGCTGTTTTTT | CARSSTKLAGGGELFF | TRBV5-3 | TRBD2 | many | TRBJ2-2
TGTGCCAGCAGTGAGGCTAGCGGTTCCTACAATGAGCAGTTCTTC | CASSEASGSYNEQFF | TRBV27 | TRBD2 | . | TRBJ2-1
TGTGCCAGCAGCCTCGGGACAAGAGAGTACGAGCAGTACTTC | CASSLGTREYEQYF | TRBV9 | . | few | TRBJ2-7
TGTGCCAGTAGTGAGAGGGGGAGTGAGCAGTTCTTC | CASSERGSEQFF | TRBV6-1 | . | many | TRBJ2-1
TGTGCCAGCGGGCTCGGGGACGCAAGAATTGAGCAGTTCTTC | CASGLGDARIEQFF | TRBV28 | . | few | TRBJ2-1
TGTGCCAGCAGCCCCCGGGACTTAGGGGCGCAGGACATTCAGTACTTC | CASSPRDLGAQDIQYF | TRBV7-9 | . | many | TRBJ2-4
TGTGCCAGTAGTATAAGTCCGGGAACCAATGAGCAGTTCTTC | CASSISPGTNEQFF | TRBV19 | . | . | TRBJ2-1
TGCAGCGTTGAACCCGGAAGGGGCACCGGGGAGCTGTTTTTT | CSVEPGRGTGELFF | TRBV29-1 | . | . | TRBJ2-2
TGTGCCAGCAGCTTAGTTGGTAGCGAGAACACAGATACGCAGTATTTT | CASSLVGSENTDTQYF | TRBV13 | . | . | TRBJ2-3
TGCAGCGCCAACCCCATGGTGACAGATACGCAGTATTTT | CSANPMVTDTQYF | TRBV29-1 | . | few | TRBJ2-3
TGCGCCAGCAGTGAGAGCACAGATACGCAGTATTTT | CASSESTDTQYF | TRBV5-1 | . | . | TRBJ2-3
TGTGCCAGCAGCCTCGACAGGATCACAGATACGCAGTATTTT | CASSLDRITDTQYF | TRBV4-2 | . | few | TRBJ2-3
TGCGCCAGCAGTGATTCCCTAGCGGGAGGGGTAGGTTGGTACTTC | CASSDSLAGGVGWYF | TRBV10-2 | TRBD2 | . | TRBJ2-7
TGCAGTGTTAGGTATATGGCTAGGGGTATTGAGCAGTTCTTC | CSVRYMARGIEQFF | TRBV20-1 | . | many | TRBJ2-1
TGTGCCAGCAGGGAACTAGGACTAGCGGGATTATCTAGGAATGAGCAGTTCTTC | CASRELGLAGLSRNEQFF | TRBV28 | TRBD2 | many | TRBJ2-1
TGCAGTGCTAGTACATGGAGGTCCTACAATGAGCAGTTCTTC | CSASTWRSYNEQFF | TRBV20-1 | . | many | TRBJ2-1
TGCGCCAGCAGCCAAGTAGGTCTCGGCTCTGGGGCCAACGTCCTGACTTTC | CASSQVGLGSGANVLTF | TRBV4-3 | . | few | TRBJ2-6
TGTGCCAGCAGCCTAGACCAGGGGGGCGAGCAGTACTTC | CASSLDQGGEQYF | TRBV7-3 | . | few | TRBJ2-7
TGCGCCAGCAGCTTGGACCAGGGGAATGAAAAACTGTTTTTT | CASSLDQGNEKLFF | TRBV5-1 | . | . | TRBJ1-4
TGTGCCAGCAGCTCTCCAGAGACAGGGAACTATGGCTACACCTTC | CASSSPETGNYGYTF | TRBV5-4 | TRBD1 | . | TRBJ1-2